These 18 T cell receptor beta chains came from one sample sequenced in a study of a mutant IDH1 vaccine in newly diagnosed glioma. As to time point: baseline, week 1 (first vaccination visit). Treatment here: pre-vaccination baseline after standard-of-care therapy. The table came from immunoSEQ multiplex PCR; TCRdb's copy has only in-frame clones and leaves some out. The table lists about 15,000 clones, 80% to 90% of them singletons, with around 9% in the top ten. The sample here was PBMCs, taken from a glioma patient treated with radiotherapy, temozolomide or both. The source of these receptors is a woman between 40 and 55 years old with glioma. Some clones in this sample may be carry-over from other donors' samples.

CDR3 DNA: TGTGCCACCAGCAGAACTTCCTTGAACACTGAAGCTTTCTTT. It specifies CATSRTSLNTEAFF. The chain uses TRBV15 and TRBJ1-1; D is unresolved. Germline assignment: CDR1 LNHNV and CDR2 YYDKDF (reference sequence). Trimming stripped 2 bases from V and 0 bases from J, with 7 bases between. The CDR3 loop spans 14 amino acids.

The chain joins TRBV2 to TRBJ1-5; D call uncertain. The CDR3 sequence is 13 residues long. The germline V and J ends were trimmed by 4 bases and 1 base, with 5 bases remaining between them. Looked up from germline, CDR1 is SNHLY and CDR2 is FYNNEI. CDR3 protein: CASSVGSNQPQHF. CDR3 bases: TGTGCCAGCAGTGTGGGGAGCAATCAGCCCCAGCATTTT.

This clone was detected once. The chain combines TRBV30 with TRBJ1-6, with D hard to call. The CDR3 loop spans 14 amino acids. From germline, CDR1 is GTSNPN and CDR2 SVGIG (reference sequence). The V end lost 2 bases, the J end lost 5 bases, and 10 bases lay between the germline ends. For the CDR3, the DNA is TGTGCCTGGAGTTGGAGGGCGGATAATTCACCCCTCCACTTT. Translation: CAWSWRADNSPLHF.

The chain has TRBV20-1 and TRBJ2-3; D remains unclear. CDR3 length equals 11 residues. Trimming cost V 7 bases and J 2 bases, with 7 bases left between them. Looked up from germline, CDR1 is DFQATT and CDR2 is SNEGSKA (reference sequence). This CDR3 is CSVEYTDTQYF. The CDR3 DNA reads as TGCAGTGTTGAATACACAGATACGCAGTATTTT.

This clone was detected only a few times. The J gene is TRBJ2-7, the V gene TRBV5-4; possibly TRBD2 for D (6 bases). CDR1 is SGHNT, CDR2 YYREEE, per germline (reference sequence). The CDR3 covers 15 residues. The ends were cut back, 2 bases at V and 2 bases at J, with 14 bases in the middle. The CDR3 bases are TGTGCCAGCAGCTTTTCCCGGGAGCCCCCCTACGAGCAGTACTTC. Its protein is CASSFSREPPYEQYF.

The chain has TRBV9 and TRBJ2-3, with D perhaps matching TRBD2 (6 bases). Germline CDR1 is SGDLS and CDR2 is YYNGEE. The V and J ends lost 8 bases and 6 bases respectively, with 19 bases between them. The CDR3 has 14 amino acids. CDR3 sequence (DNA): TGTGCCAGTTCCGGCGGGGCGGGGCGGGATACGCAGTATTTT. Residues: CASSGGAGRDTQYF.

The CDR3 DNA follows: TGCGCCAGCAGCTTGGATGGGGCAGGGGTGTGGAGTGAGCAGTTCTTC. This codes for CASSLDGAGVWSEQFF. The V call is TRBV5-1, the J call TRBJ2-1, with D possibly matching TRBD1 (6 bases). The CDR3 runs to 16 residues. Germline V gene sequence: CDR1 SGHRS, CDR2 YFSETQ. The V end was cut by 0 bases, the J end by 9 bases, with 19 bases between.

The chain joins TRBV5-6 to TRBJ1-6; D is ambiguous. Germline values: CDR1 SGHDT, CDR2 YYEEEE. V was cut by 1 base and J by 4 bases, with 15 bases left in between. The CDR3 is made up of 17 amino acids. The CDR3 coding sequence is TGTGCCAGCAGCTTGTATGGGCCTAGCACGTATAATTCACCCCTCCACTTT. This codes for CASSLYGPSTYNSPLHF.

The chain joins TRBV6-1 to TRBJ2-7; tentative D call: TRBD1 (7 bases). Between the trimmed V and J ends, which lost 1 base and 2 bases, there was a span of 18 bases. The CDR3 extends over 17 amino acids. From germline, CDR1 is MNHNS and CDR2 SASEGT. In nucleotides, the CDR3 is TGTGCCAGCAGTGAAGGATTAGGAGGGACAGATACCTACGAGCAGTACTTC. Translation gives CASSEGLGGTDTYEQYF.

The chain links TRBV6-5 to TRBJ1-2; D unresolved. The CDR3 consists of 12 residues. Germline V gene lookup returns CDR1 MNHEY and CDR2 SVGAGI. Between the trimmed V and J ends, which lost 6 bases and 8 bases, there was a span of 13 bases. The CDR3 nucleotides are TGTGCCAGCAGCTCCCCCGGGGAGGGCTACACCTTC. Translating it yields CASSSPGEGYTF.

This chain connects TRBV18 to TRBJ1-1; D not certain. The CDR3 spans 11 residues. The V gene lost 4 bases and the J gene lost 7 bases, with 7 bases spanning the gap. Looked up from germline, CDR1 is KGHSH and CDR2 is LQKENI. The CDR3 DNA sequence: TGTGCCAGCTCACTTTTTGGTGAAGCTTTCTTT. As protein: CASSLFGEAFF. The full variable domain, its missing parts supplied by reference TRBV18 and TRBJ1-1, is NAGVMQNPRHLVRRRGQEARLRCSPMKGHSHVYWYRQLPEEGLKFMVYLQKENIIDESGMPKERFSAEFPKEGPSILRIQQVVRGDSAAYFCASSLFGEAFFGQGTRLTVV.

This chain joins TRBV5-4 and TRBJ2-5; 15 bases fit TRBD2. The germline V gene encodes CDR1 SGHNT and CDR2 YYREEE (reference sequence). CDR3 length: 16 amino acids. J was trimmed by 4 bases and V by 3 bases; bases with no gene match: 4. CDR3 in amino acids: CASSSWTSGGAETQYF. DNA for the CDR3: TGTGCCAGCAGCTCCTGGACTAGCGGGGGGGCAGAGACCCAGTACTTC.

This clone was seen only once. The chain is built from TRBV19 and TRBJ1-2; maybe TRBD1 (5 bases). The CDR3 spans 16 residues. Germline V CDR1 and CDR2: LNHDA, SQIVND (reference sequence). Trimming removed 3 bases from V and 7 bases from J, with 21 bases in between. This CDR3 is CASSINSPWGIRGYTF. CDR3 in DNA: TGTGCCAGTAGTATCAACAGTCCTTGGGGGATACGTGGCTACACCTTC.

The chain is built from TRBV11-2 and TRBJ2-3; D may be TRBD2 (5 bases). V lost 2 bases and J 1 base, leaving 13 bases between the germline ends. CDR1 and CDR2 from the germline V gene are SGHAT and FQNNGV. The CDR3 has 16 residues. CDR3 loop: CASSLRGFSGTDTQYF. CDR3 nucleotide sequence: TGTGCCAGCAGCTTACGAGGGTTTAGCGGCACAGATACGCAGTATTTT.

Notes on this clone: As the CDR3 is not closed by the conserved phenylalanine or tryptophan, this likely results from a read error. The limits of the CDR3 on the DNA are not certain, so only TCRdb's listed CDR3 is given. The chain combines TRBV5-6 with TRBJ2-3; the D call TRBD1 from the table was never checked on the DNA. Germline CDR1 and CDR2: SGHDT and YYEEEE. The CDR3 contains 14 residues when both ends are counted. The chain's CDR3 is CASSLALRHPPAVI.

The chain has TRBV4-1 and TRBJ1-3; no clear D gene. V shed 0 bases and J shed 2 bases, with 8 bases lying between them. In germline, CDR1 is MGHRA, CDR2 YSYEKL. This CDR3 has 15 amino acids. CDR3 sequence: CASSQDWGAGNTIYF. The CDR3 DNA follows: TGCGCCAGCAGCCAAGATTGGGGTGCTGGAAACACCATATATTTT.

The chain couples TRBV28 to TRBJ2-3; 14 bases map to TRBD2. This CDR3 is built from 16 residues. J was trimmed by 4 bases and V by 7 bases; bases with no gene match: 7. Germline V gives CDR1 MDHEN, CDR2 SYDVKM. This CDR3 reads CASTGTSGSRPDTQYF. The CDR3 DNA reads as TGTGCCAGCACCGGGACTAGCGGGAGTAGGCCAGATACGCAGTATTTT.

This chain links TRBV11-2 with TRBJ2-7, with TRBD1 matching over 9 bases. The CDR3 contains 14 residues. Per germline, CDR1 SGHAT and CDR2 FQNNGV. The V and J ends lost 5 bases and 5 bases, in that order; junction bases with no gene match: 7. CDR3 DNA sequence: TGTGCCAGCAGCATAGGGACAGGGATCCACGAGCAGTACTTC. Amino acids: CASSIGTGIHEQYF.